The sequence of this T cell receptor beta chain was determined in a study of blood T cells in healthy people across ages. Comment on this clonotype: The antigen remains undetermined.

The germline V gene encodes CDR1 SGHTA and CDR2 FQGNSA. The V gene end was trimmed by 0 bases and the J gene end by 5 bases; junction bases not matched to a gene: 10. The CDR3 has 18 amino acids. Broader study findings: Measured against age, TCR beta diversity per million T cells decreased in a roughly linear manner.

A second 7 to 11 cycle PCR used barcoded and J-beta primers. All samples yielded 3 million or more CDR3-containing paired-end reads. TCRdb ran MiXCR on the 5' RACE reads and lists one entry per CDR3 protein. This sample yields about 840,000 distinct CDR3 sequences, of which 25% to 35% are seen a single time; 10% belongs to the top ten. This sample also appeared in a second study, on T cells of mothers and their children. From that study: No T cell clones of persistent microchimeric origin were detected.

This TCR was recovered from a woman in her 40s in good health. The chain recombines TRBV7-2 with TRBJ2-3; TRBD2 matches 11 bases. The sequenced material came from blood. This CDR3 is CASSLAFGSGGARDTQYF. The CDR3 DNA is TGTGCCAGCAGCTTAGCGTTCGGTAGCGGGGGGGCTCGAGATACGCAGTATTTT.